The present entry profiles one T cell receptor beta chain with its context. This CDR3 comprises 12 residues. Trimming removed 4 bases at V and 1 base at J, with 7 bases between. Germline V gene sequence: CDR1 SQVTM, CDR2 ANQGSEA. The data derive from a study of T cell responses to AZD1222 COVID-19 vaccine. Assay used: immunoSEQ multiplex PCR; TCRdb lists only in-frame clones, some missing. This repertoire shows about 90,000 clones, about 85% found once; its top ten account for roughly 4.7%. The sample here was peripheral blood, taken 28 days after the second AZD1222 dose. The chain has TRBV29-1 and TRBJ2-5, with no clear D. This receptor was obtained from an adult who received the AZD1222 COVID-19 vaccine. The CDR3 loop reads CSVVLFQETQYF. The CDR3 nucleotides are TGCAGCGTTGTACTCTTCCAAGAGACCCAGTACTTC.